Each of the 29 T cell receptor beta chains below was sequenced from the same sample in a study of identical twins. TCRdb analysed the 5' RACE reads with MiXCR anew, one entry per CDR3 protein. The sample has about 260,000 distinct CDR3 sequences; approximately 7% are singletons. The same sample was also studied in work on yellow fever vaccine responses in identical twins.

Sequencing was done on a sample of memory (CD45RO+) T cells sorted from blood. These receptors originate from a young woman in good health.

This clonotype has a handful of counts. The rearrangement uses TRBV19 and TRBJ1-5; D ambiguous. Per the germline V gene, CDR1 is LNHDA and CDR2 is SQIVND (reference sequence). Between the trimmed V and J ends, which lost 0 bases and 0 bases, there was a span of 6 bases. The CDR3 is 15 residues long. CDR3 sequence: CASSIDARSNQPQHF. CDR3 in DNA: TGTGCCAGTAGTATAGATGCCCGTAGCAATCAGCCCCAGCATTTT.

This clonotype was recorded a few times. The chain combines TRBV14 with TRBJ1-1, with D unclear. CDR1 SGHDN and CDR2 FVKESK come from the germline V gene. This CDR3 is 16 amino acids long. V lost 0 bases to trimming and J lost 1 base, with 12 bases between them. CDR3 nucleotides: TGTGCCAGCAGCCAAGATCCCACTTGGGGGAACACTGAAGCTTTCTTT. The encoded protein is CASSQDPTWGNTEAFF.

This clonotype was seen repeatedly, ten times or more. V usage is TRBV12-3 or TRBV12-4 and J usage is TRBJ2-1; the match to TRBD2 covers 7 bases. The V gene end was trimmed by 6 bases and the J gene end by 14 bases; junction bases not matched to a gene: 7. The CDR3 extends over 11 amino acids. CDR3 protein: CASRYGEGKFF. The CDR3 DNA sequence: TGTGCCAGCAGATACGGGGAGGGCAAGTTCTTC.

This clonotype was detected a few times. CDR3 sequence reads: CASSGEGYQPQHF. The CDR3 DNA sequence: TGTGCCAGCAGTGGAGAGGGTTATCAGCCCCAGCATTTT. This chain links TRBV2 with TRBJ1-5; D gene uncertain. Trimming took 4 bases from V and 5 from J, leaving 9 bases between them. The CDR3 consists of 13 residues. Germline loops: CDR1 SNHLY, CDR2 FYNNEI.

This clonotype has at least ten counts. This rearrangement joins TRBV28 to TRBJ1-5; no reliable D call. CDR3 length: 17 amino acids. V shed 3 bases and J shed 0 bases, with 15 bases lying between them. CDR1 is MDHEN and CDR2 is SYDVKM in the germline V gene. The CDR3, as DNA: TGTGCCAGCAGTTTGTGGGGAACTAGGAGTAGCAATCAGCCCCAGCATTTT. Its protein product is CASSLWGTRSSNQPQHF. Together with reference TRBV28 and TRBJ1-5, the CDR3 gives the full variable domain: DVKVTQSSRYLVKRTGEKVFLECVQDMDHENMFWYRQDPGLGLRLIYFSYDVKMKEKGDIPEGYSVSREKKERFSLILESASTNQTSMYLCASSLWGTRSSNQPQHFGDGTRLSIL.

Ten or more counts support this clonotype. This chain connects TRBV9 to TRBJ2-5, with 9 nucleotides matching TRBD2. This CDR3 contains 18 residues. The J segment lost 1 base and the V segment lost 0 bases, leaving 10 bases of the junction unmatched. Germline CDR1 reads SGDLS; CDR2 reads YYNGEE. CDR3 sequence reads: CASSVASGTDSIQETQYF. For the CDR3, the DNA is TGTGCCAGCAGCGTAGCTAGCGGGACGGACTCCATCCAAGAGACCCAGTACTTC. Combining the CDR3 with reference TRBV9 and TRBJ2-5 gives the whole variable domain DSGVTQTPKHLITATGQRVTLRCSPRSGDLSVYWYQQSLDQGLQFLIQYYNGEERAKGNILERFSAQQFPDLHSELNLSSLELGDSALYFCASSVASGTDSIQETQYFGPGTRLLVL.

V and J are TRBV28 and TRBJ2-7, with TRBD2 matching 10 bases. Germline lookup yields CDR1 MDHEN and CDR2 SYDVKM. V lost 3 bases and J lost 2; bases outside the gene matches: 10. The CDR3 has 17 amino acids. This chain's CDR3 is CASSFFGASGRAYEQYF. CDR3 nucleotides: TGTGCCAGCAGTTTTTTTGGGGCGAGCGGGAGGGCCTACGAGCAGTACTTC.

This clonotype was detected ten times or more. The V gene is TRBV5-1, the J gene TRBJ2-5; D not certain. Deletions cut 1 base from V and 2 bases from J, with 9 bases between. Germline CDR1 reads SGHRS; CDR2 reads YFSETQ. This CDR3 comprises 14 residues. The CDR3 region has the DNA TGCGCCAGCAGCTTGTGGGCGGAGCAAGAGACCCAGTACTTC. This codes for CASSLWAEQETQYF.

This chain connects TRBV3-1 to TRBJ1-4; D gene ambiguous. V lost 0 bases and J lost 7, with 6 bases in between. Looked up from germline, CDR1 is LGHDT and CDR2 is YNNKEL (reference sequence). CDR3 size: 13 residues. The CDR3 DNA reads TGTGCCAGCAGCCAAGATTTAGGTGAAAAACTGTTTTTT. It translates to CASSQDLGEKLFF.

This clonotype was seen at least ten times. V gene TRBV12-3 or TRBV12-4 combines with J gene TRBJ1-4; D call uncertain. The CDR3 length is 14 residues. V was pared by 3 bases and J by 4 bases, with 9 bases between. For the CDR3, the DNA is TGTGCCAGCAGTTTGGGCAGATATAATGAAAAACTGTTTTTT. Translation gives CASSLGRYNEKLFF.

CDR3 region: CASSDSAVSGANVLTF. As DNA, the CDR3 is TGTGCCAGCAGTGACTCAGCAGTGTCTGGGGCCAACGTCCTGACTTTC. V is TRBV6-4 and J is TRBJ2-6; no definite D call. This CDR3 is 16 amino acids long. The V and J ends lost 0 bases and 1 base respectively, with 7 bases between them. CDR1 and CDR2 from the germline V gene are MRHNA and SNTAGT.

This clonotype was picked up many times. The V gene is TRBV7-9, the J gene TRBJ2-3; D ambiguous. Germline values: CDR1 SEHNR, CDR2 FQNEAQ (reference sequence). With 1 base removed from V and 1 base from J, the gap between germline ends came to 9 bases. The CDR3 loop spans 15 amino acids. This CDR3 is CASSLVRSGTDTQYF. For the CDR3, the DNA is TGTGCCAGCAGCTTAGTCAGGTCCGGCACAGATACGCAGTATTTT.

This clonotype was found a few times. V and J are TRBV24-1 and TRBJ2-1, with D possibly called TRBD1 or TRBD2 (6 bases each). The CDR3 extends over 15 amino acids. Looked up from germline, CDR1 is KGHDR and CDR2 is SFDVKD. The ends were cut back, 1 base at V and 4 bases at J, with 10 bases in the middle. The CDR3 here is CATSDFRGAYNEQFF. The CDR3 DNA reads as TGTGCCACCAGTGATTTTAGGGGGGCGTACAATGAGCAGTTCTTC.

Judged by abundance, this clonotype is medium-sized. This rearrangement joins TRBV12-3 or TRBV12-4 to TRBJ2-3; 8 bases are a match to TRBD2. This CDR3 spans 15 amino acids. The V segment lost 5 bases and the J segment 3 bases; nucleotides outside the gene matches: 7. The CDR3 loop reads CASSGGGYWTDTQYF. DNA for the CDR3: TGTGCCAGCAGTGGCGGGGGGTATTGGACAGATACGCAGTATTTT.

The chain links TRBV5-4 to TRBJ2-7; D remains ambiguous. CDR1 and CDR2 from the germline V gene are SGHNT and YYREEE (reference sequence). V was cut by 4 bases and J by 6 bases, with 11 bases left in between. The CDR3 spans 12 residues. CDR3 coding DNA: TGTGCCAGCAGCGGGCCGTTGGGCGAGCAGTACTTC. It translates to CASSGPLGEQYF.

V usage is TRBV14 and J usage is TRBJ1-4; 7 bases are a match to TRBD1. The V and J ends lost 1 base and 5 bases, in that order; junction bases with no gene match: 13. This CDR3 is built from 18 residues. Germline V gene sequence: CDR1 SGHDN, CDR2 FVKESK. Here the CDR3 DNA reads TGTGCCAGCAGCCAAGTCCGGACAGGTGGCTTTGTAAATGAAAAACTGTTTTTT. Its protein product is CASSQVRTGGFVNEKLFF.

The sample holds many counts of this clonotype. This sequence joins TRBV12-3 or TRBV12-4 and TRBJ2-2; 9 positions agree with TRBD1. The CDR3 loop spans 12 amino acids. With 6 bases clipped from V and 12 bases from J, the junction kept 5 bases outside the gene matches. The CDR3: CASSSGTGKLFF. DNA for the CDR3: TGTGCCAGCAGCTCGGGGACAGGGAAGCTGTTTTTT.

This clonotype has a count of ten or more. This chain links TRBV4-2 with TRBJ2-5; D tentatively reads TRBD1 or TRBD2 (6 bases each). Trimming left V 4 bases short and J 5 bases short, with 20 bases between. CDR1 and CDR2 from the germline V gene are LGHNA and YNFKEQ. The CDR3 is made up of 16 amino acids. The CDR3 DNA reads TGTGCCAGCAGCCTCAACGGGGGCGATCTCGGGGAGACCCAGTACTTC. Translating gives CASSLNGGDLGETQYF.

The chain is built from TRBV2 and TRBJ2-1; D gene unclear. V was pared by 6 bases and J by 9 bases, with 9 bases between. Looked up from germline, CDR1 is SNHLY and CDR2 is FYNNEI. The CDR3 has 11 residues. DNA for the CDR3: TGTGCCAGCAGAGCCACCGGTGAGCAGTTCTTC. Translating gives CASRATGEQFF.

This clonotype has a handful of counts. The chain is built from TRBV19 and TRBJ1-5; TRBD1 agrees at 7 bases. Germline assignment: CDR1 LNHDA and CDR2 SQIVND (reference sequence). The V segment lost 6 bases and the J segment 6 bases; nucleotides outside the gene matches: 5. This CDR3 is built from 13 residues. This CDR3 reads CASRPTGVQPQHF. CDR3 nucleotide sequence: TGTGCCAGTAGACCCACAGGGGTTCAGCCCCAGCATTTT.

This clonotype turned up a few times. V and J are TRBV6-5 and TRBJ2-7; D may be TRBD1 (5 bases). Per germline, CDR1 MNHEY and CDR2 SVGAGI. The V end was cut by 0 bases, the J end by 6 bases, with 15 bases between. The CDR3 length is 15 residues. The CDR3 bases are TGTGCCAGCAGTTACTCGAAACAGGCCCTCTCCGAGCAGTACTTC. Amino acid sequence: CASSYSKQALSEQYF.

This clonotype showed up many times. The V gene is TRBV6-1, the J gene TRBJ1-2; perhaps TRBD1 as D (5 bases). V lost 7 bases to trimming and J lost 8 bases, with 23 bases between them. The germline V gene encodes CDR1 MNHNS and CDR2 SASEGT. This CDR3 is built from 15 residues. CDR3 bases: TGTGCCAGCAAAAGGGATCAGGGAGGATCTTGGGGCTACACCTTC. It encodes CASKRDQGGSWGYTF.

This clonotype was picked up many times. The chain recombines TRBV11-2 with TRBJ2-1; 7 bases match TRBD1. Germline V gene data show CDR1 as SGHAT and CDR2 as FQNNGV. J gave up 3 bases and V 5 bases, and 7 bases lay outside the gene matches. This CDR3 has 15 amino acids. The CDR3 nucleotides read TGTGCCAGCAGCCCAGGGACAGCACGCTACAATGAGCAGTTCTTC. Protein product: CASSPGTARYNEQFF.

In its sample, this clonotype was seen many times. This chain links TRBV7-9 with TRBJ2-1, with 9 bases matching TRBD1. Germline assignment: CDR1 SEHNR and CDR2 FQNEAQ (reference sequence). The CDR3 has 14 residues. Trimming removed 5 bases from V and 2 bases from J; junction bases left unmatched: 1. In nucleotides, the CDR3 is TGTGCCAGCAGCGGACAGGGGACCTACAATGAGCAGTTCTTC. Protein sequence: CASSGQGTYNEQFF. The full variable domain, with the rest looked up from reference TRBV7-9 and TRBJ2-1, is DTGVSQNPRHKITKRGQNVTFRCDPISEHNRLYWYRQTLGQGPEFLTYFQNEAQLEKSRLLSDRFSAERPKGSFSTLEIQRTEQGDSAMYLCASSGQGTYNEQFFGPGTRLTVL.

The rearrangement joins TRBV11-2 to TRBJ1-6; 7 bases fit TRBD1. Germline V gene lookup returns CDR1 SGHAT and CDR2 FQNNGV. The J segment lost 8 bases and the V segment lost 3 bases, leaving 4 bases of the junction unmatched. There are 14 residues in the CDR3. For the CDR3, the DNA is TGTGCCAGCAGCTTGGACAGGCTTGATTCACCCCTCCACTTT. Its translation: CASSLDRLDSPLHF.

There are many counts of this clonotype. The CDR3 bases are TGCGCCAGCAGCTCCGGTGGGATACTAGCGGGAGAGGGGAATGAGCAGTTCTTC. Encoded protein: CASSSGGILAGEGNEQFF. V and J are TRBV5-1 and TRBJ2-1; the match to TRBD2 covers 11 bases. V shed 3 bases, J shed 7 bases, and the junction held 15 bases outside the gene matches. Germline CDR1 SGHRS, CDR2 YFSETQ. The CDR3 is 18 amino acids.

This clonotype was recorded at least ten times. The chain is built from TRBV15 and TRBJ1-4, with TRBD1 matching over 10 bases. The CDR3 is 14 amino acids. Germline assignment: CDR1 LNHNV and CDR2 YYDKDF (reference sequence). Trimming took 5 bases from V and 6 from J; bases not matched to a gene: 3. CDR3 loop: CATSWTGGYEKLFF. In DNA, the CDR3 is TGTGCCACCAGCTGGACAGGGGGATATGAAAAACTGTTTTTT.

This clonotype was detected ten times or more. The rearrangement links TRBV24-1 to TRBJ2-1, with 12 positions matching TRBD2. The V and J ends lost 5 bases and 2 bases, in that order; junction bases with no gene match: 12. The germline CDR1 and CDR2 sequences are KGHDR and SFDVKD. This CDR3 has 19 residues. CDR3 coding DNA: TGTGCCACCAGTGCCTCTTTGGGGCGGACTAGCGGGACCTACAATGAGCAGTTCTTC. Translated: CATSASLGRTSGTYNEQFF.

This clonotype was seen at least ten times. V and J are TRBV5-1 and TRBJ2-1; perhaps D is TRBD1 or TRBD2 (6 bases each). V was clipped by 1 base and J by 2 bases, with 10 bases between them. CDR1 is SGHRS, CDR2 YFSETQ, per germline. The CDR3 has 15 amino acids. The CDR3 sequence: CASSLIGGTYNEQFF. In DNA form, the CDR3 reads TGCGCCAGCAGCTTGATCGGGGGCACCTACAATGAGCAGTTCTTC.